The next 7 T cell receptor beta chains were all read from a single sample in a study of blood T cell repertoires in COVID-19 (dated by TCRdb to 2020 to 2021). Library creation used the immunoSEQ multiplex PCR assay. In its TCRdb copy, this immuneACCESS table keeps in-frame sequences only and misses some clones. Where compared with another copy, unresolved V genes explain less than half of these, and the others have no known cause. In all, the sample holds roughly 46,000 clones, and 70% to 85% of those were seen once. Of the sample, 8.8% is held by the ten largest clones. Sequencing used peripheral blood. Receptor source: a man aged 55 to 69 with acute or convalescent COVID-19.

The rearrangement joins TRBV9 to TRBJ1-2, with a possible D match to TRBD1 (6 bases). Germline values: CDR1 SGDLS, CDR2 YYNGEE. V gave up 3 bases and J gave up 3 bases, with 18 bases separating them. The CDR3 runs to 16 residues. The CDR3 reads CASSAGQTSIDYGYTF. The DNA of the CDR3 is TGTGCCAGCAGCGCGGGACAAACCTCTATTGACTATGGCTACACCTTC.

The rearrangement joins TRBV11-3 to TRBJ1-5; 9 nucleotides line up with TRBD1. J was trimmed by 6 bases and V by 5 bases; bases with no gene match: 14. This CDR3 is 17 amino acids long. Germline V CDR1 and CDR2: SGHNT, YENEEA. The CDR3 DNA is TGTGCCAGCAGCATGTACCGGGACAGGGATTCTTTTCAGCCCCAGCATTTT. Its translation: CASSMYRDRDSFQPQHF.

The CDR3, as DNA: TGCGCCAGCAGCATCGACAGTTACACCGGGGAGCTGTTTTTT. Protein: CASSIDSYTGELFF. The rearrangement joins TRBV5-1 to TRBJ2-2; TRBD1 might be the D (5 bases). Trimming removed 4 bases at V and 3 bases at J, with 10 bases between. Looked up from germline, CDR1 is SGHRS and CDR2 is YFSETQ. This CDR3 has 14 residues.

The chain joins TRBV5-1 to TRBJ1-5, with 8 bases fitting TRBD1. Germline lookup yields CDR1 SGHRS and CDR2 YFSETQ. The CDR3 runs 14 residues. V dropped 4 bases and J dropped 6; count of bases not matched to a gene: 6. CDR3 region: CASSGEQGGQPQHF. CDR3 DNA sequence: TGCGCCAGCAGCGGGGAACAGGGGGGTCAGCCCCAGCATTTT.

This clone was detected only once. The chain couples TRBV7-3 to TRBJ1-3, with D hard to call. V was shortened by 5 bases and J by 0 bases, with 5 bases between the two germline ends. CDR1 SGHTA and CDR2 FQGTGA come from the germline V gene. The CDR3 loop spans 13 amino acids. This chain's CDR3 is CASSPFSGNTIYF. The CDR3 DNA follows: TGTGCCAGCAGCCCGTTCTCTGGAAACACCATATATTTT.

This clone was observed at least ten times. Here the CDR3 reads CASSPGGGTEAFF. CDR3 in DNA: TGTGCCAGCAGCCCCGGCGGGGGCACTGAAGCTTTCTTT. V usage is TRBV11-2 and J usage is TRBJ1-1, with D maybe TRBD1 (5 bases). Trimming pared 5 bases from V and 4 bases from J, leaving 11 bases between. CDR3 length: 13 residues. Germline CDR1 reads SGHAT; CDR2 reads FQNNGV. Full variable domain (outside the CDR3, taken from reference TRBV11-2 and TRBJ1-1): EAGVAQSPRYKIIEKRQSVAFWCNPISGHATLYWYQQILGQGPKLLIQFQNNGVVDDSQLPKDRFSAERLKGVDSTLKIQPAKLEDSAVYLCASSPGGGTEAFFGQGTRLTVV.

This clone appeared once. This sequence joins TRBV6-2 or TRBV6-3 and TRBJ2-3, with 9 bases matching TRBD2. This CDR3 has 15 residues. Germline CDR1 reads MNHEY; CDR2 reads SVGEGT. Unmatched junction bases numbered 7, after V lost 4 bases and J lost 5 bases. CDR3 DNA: TGTGCCAGCAGTTTAGCGGGGGCCTGGGAAGATACGCAGTATTTT. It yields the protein CASSLAGAWEDTQYF.